Shown below are 18 T cell receptor beta chains from a single sample sequenced in a study of early T cells in non-severe SARS-CoV-2 infection. TCRdb reprocessed the 5' RACE reads with MiXCR, giving one entry per CDR3 protein. The sample carries over 50,000 distinct CDR3 sequences, under 14% recorded once. Specimen: whole blood. These receptors all come from an adult who was a healthcare worker with PCR-confirmed SARS-CoV-2 infection or an uninfected control (not recorded which).

This clonotype was seen many times. The chain is built from TRBV5-6 and TRBJ1-2, with no clear D. The CDR3 sequence is 14 residues long. In germline, CDR1 is SGHDT, CDR2 YYEEEE. Trimming removed 2 bases from V and 5 bases from J, with 13 bases in between. This CDR3 is CASSLELEVYGYTF. CDR3 nucleotides: TGTGCCAGCAGCTTAGAACTGGAAGTATATGGCTACACCTTC.

This clonotype was seen ten or more times. This chain joins TRBV19 and TRBJ2-5, with D possibly TRBD2 on 5 matching bases. This CDR3 comprises 14 residues. Germline V gene lookup returns CDR1 LNHDA and CDR2 SQIVND (reference sequence). Trimming shortened V by 7 bases and J by 4 bases, and 16 bases separated the two germline ends. The CDR3 nucleotides are TGTGCCAGTACCGGCCGGCGCCGGGGAGAGACCCAGTACTTC. Its protein is CASTGRRRGETQYF.

This clonotype came up many times. The chain uses TRBV14 and TRBJ1-1; no clear D gene. CDR1 and CDR2 from the germline V gene are SGHDN and FVKESK. Trimming took off 7 bases at V and 0 bases at J, with 12 bases between the two ends. The CDR3 length is 14 residues. The CDR3 is CASTPSLMNTEAFF. The CDR3 DNA reads TGTGCCAGCACCCCTAGCCTAATGAACACTGAAGCTTTCTTT. The variable domain in full, with the rest retrieved from reference TRBV14 and TRBJ1-1, is EAGVTQFPSHSVIEKGQTVTLRCDPISGHDNLYWYRRVMGKEIKFLLHFVKESKQDESGMPNNRFLAERTGGTYSTLKVQPAELEDSGVYFCASTPSLMNTEAFFGQGTRLTVV.

In this sample, this clonotype turned up many times. The chain has TRBV23-1 and TRBJ2-7; D is unclear. TRBV23-1 is placed among ORFs of uncertain function. The V and J ends lost 0 bases and 7 bases respectively, with 4 bases between them. This CDR3 comprises 11 residues. The CDR3 nucleotides read TGCGCCAGCAGTCAATCGAGGGAGCAGTACTTC. Translated, it gives CASSQSREQYF.

This clonotype was counted only a few times. The V gene is TRBV7-2, the J gene TRBJ2-5; D gene ambiguous. The CDR3 has 13 residues. The V end lost 0 bases, the J end lost 4 bases, and 6 bases lay between the germline ends. CDR1 is SGHTA and CDR2 is FQGNSA in the germline V gene. The CDR3 bases are TGTGCCAGCAGCTTAGCGACCTCAGAGACCCAGTACTTC. The encoded protein is CASSLATSETQYF.

This clonotype was seen ten or more times. J is TRBJ1-1 and V is TRBV14; D is unresolved. Trimming cost V 5 bases and J 4 bases, with 14 bases left between them. The length of the CDR3 is 14 residues. Germline V lookup: CDR1 SGHDN, CDR2 FVKESK. CDR3 loop: CASSEVRMGTEAFF. Written as DNA, the CDR3 is TGTGCCAGCAGCGAAGTGAGAATGGGCACTGAAGCTTTCTTT.

The sample holds many counts of this clonotype. V and J are TRBV5-1 and TRBJ2-7, with D perhaps assigned TRBD1 or TRBD2 (5 bases each). V gave up 4 bases and J gave up 6 bases, with 23 bases separating them. CDR1 and CDR2 from the germline V gene are SGHRS and YFSETQ. The CDR3 contains 16 residues. The CDR3 is CASSPGTSEVEPEQYF. CDR3 sequence (DNA): TGCGCCAGCAGCCCAGGGACCAGCGAAGTAGAACCCGAGCAGTACTTC.

The table lists this clonotype with many counts. CDR3 protein: CASSPRTSGGDSYNEQFF. The CDR3 nucleotides read TGTGCCAGCAGCCCCCGGACTAGCGGGGGGGACTCCTACAATGAGCAGTTCTTC. This chain connects TRBV7-2 to TRBJ2-1, with TRBD2 identical over 15 bases. The germline gives CDR1 SGHTA, CDR2 FQGNSA. The CDR3 has 18 residues. V lost 5 bases to trimming and J lost 0 bases; unmatched junction nucleotides: 5. Combining the CDR3 with reference TRBV7-2 and TRBJ2-1 gives the whole variable domain GAGVSQSPSNKVTEKGKDVELRCDPISGHTALYWYRQSLGQGLEFLIYFQGNSAPDKSGLPSDRFSAERTGGSVSTLTIQRTQQEDSAVYLCASSPRTSGGDSYNEQFFGPGTRLTVL.

This chain connects TRBV11-2 to TRBJ2-7; D gene unclear. Trimming left V 0 bases short and J 2 bases short, with 11 bases between. Germline values: CDR1 SGHAT, CDR2 FQNNGV. This CDR3 spans 15 amino acids. CDR3 DNA: TGTGCCAGCAGCTTAGAACAGACCATCCCCTACGAGCAGTACTTC. Residues: CASSLEQTIPYEQYF.

A word on this clonotype: A much more abundant neighbour one base away suggests this may be a read error. This rearrangement joins TRBV9 to TRBJ1-1; 9 bases fit TRBD1. Germline trimming cut 3 bases from V and 3 bases from J; bases unmatched to any gene: 0. CDR1 and CDR2 from the germline V gene are SGDLS and YYNGEE. CDR3 length: 13 amino acids. CDR3 nucleotide sequence: TGTGCCAGCAGCGGACAGGGGGACACTGAAGCTTTCTTT. Its translation is CASSGQGDTEAFF.

This clonotype was detected many times. This sequence joins TRBV12-5 and TRBJ2-1; D remains ambiguous. The V end lost 5 bases, the J end lost 2 bases, and 13 bases lay between the germline ends. The CDR3 consists of 15 residues. CDR1 and CDR2 from the germline V gene are LGHNT and FRNRAP. CDR3 residues: CASGPGPLAYNEQFF. CDR3 coding DNA: TGTGCTAGTGGTCCCGGCCCTTTGGCCTACAATGAGCAGTTCTTC.

This clonotype was detected many times. V usage is TRBV3-1 and J usage is TRBJ2-3; no definite D call. This CDR3 spans 12 amino acids. The V gene lost 2 bases and the J gene lost 6 bases, with 6 bases spanning the gap. Germline values: CDR1 LGHDT, CDR2 YNNKEL (reference sequence). CDR3 in DNA: TGTGCCAGCAGCCAAACGTTCGATACGCAGTATTTT. This translates into CASSQTFDTQYF.

The chain links TRBV7-6 to TRBJ2-1, with a tentative D call TRBD2 (6 bases). V was pared by 0 bases and J by 10 bases, with 10 bases between. The CDR3 is 13 residues long. Germline lookup yields CDR1 SGHVS and CDR2 FNYEAQ. The DNA of the CDR3 is TGTGCCAGCAGCTTAGCGGGAGGTGACGAGCAGTTCTTC. Translation gives CASSLAGGDEQFF.

This clonotype was seen only a few times. The chain uses TRBV9 and TRBJ2-7, with D unresolved. The length of the CDR3 is 11 residues. The germline V gene has CDR1 SGDLS and CDR2 YYNGEE. Trimming removed 3 bases from V and 5 bases from J, with 6 bases in between. The CDR3 region is CASSEGHEQYF. CDR3 nucleotides: TGTGCCAGCAGCGAGGGCCACGAGCAGTACTTC.

The chain is built from TRBV11-2 and TRBJ2-3; tentatively, D is TRBD2 (5 bases). From germline, CDR1 is SGHAT and CDR2 FQNNGV. Trimming removed 4 bases from V and 1 base from J, with 15 bases in between. This CDR3 region has 16 residues. The CDR3: CASSSPRGPRTDTQYF. The CDR3 DNA is TGTGCCAGCAGCTCCCCTCGAGGGCCTCGCACAGATACGCAGTATTTT.

This chain connects TRBV5-1 to TRBJ2-1, with D possibly being TRBD1 or TRBD2 (6 bases each). CDR3 size: 12 residues. Trimming removed 5 bases from V and 9 bases from J, with 12 bases in between. Germline CDR1 and CDR2: SGHRS and YFSETQ. This chain's CDR3 is CASSVGGREQFF. CDR3 nucleotides: TGCGCCAGCAGTGTTGGGGGGCGTGAGCAGTTCTTC.

Notes on this clonotype: Since a much larger clone is just one base distant, this may be a read error. V is TRBV11-2 and J is TRBJ2-2; D possibly uses TRBD1 or TRBD2 (5 bases each). The CDR3 loop spans 13 amino acids. Germline V gene data show CDR1 as SGHAT and CDR2 as FQNNGV. The CDR3 sequence is CVSSLDLRGELFF. The DNA of the CDR3 is TGTGTCAGCAGCTTAGATCTGAGGGGCGAGCTGTTTTTT.

This clonotype has a count of ten or more. V and J are TRBV12-3 or TRBV12-4 and TRBJ1-1; no firm D call. The CDR3 has 12 amino acids. V shed 3 bases and J shed 4 bases, with 6 bases lying between them. The CDR3 region has the DNA TGTGCCAGCAGTTTCATGGCCACTGAAGCTTTCTTT. Translating gives CASSFMATEAFF.